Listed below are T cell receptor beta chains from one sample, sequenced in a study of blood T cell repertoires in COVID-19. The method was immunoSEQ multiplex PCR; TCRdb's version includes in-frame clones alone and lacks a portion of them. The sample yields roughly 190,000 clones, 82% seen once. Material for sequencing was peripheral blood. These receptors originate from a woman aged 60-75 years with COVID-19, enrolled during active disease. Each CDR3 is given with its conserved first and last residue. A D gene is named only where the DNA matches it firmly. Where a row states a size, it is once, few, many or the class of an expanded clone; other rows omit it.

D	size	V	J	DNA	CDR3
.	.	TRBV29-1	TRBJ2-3	TGCAGCGTTGAGATTCAGAGGGCAGGGGTTCGCACAGATACGCAGTATTTT	CSVEIQRAGVRTDTQYF
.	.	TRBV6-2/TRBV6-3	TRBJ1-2	TGTGCCAGCAGTTACTGGGCGTGGTATGGCTACACCTTC	CASSYWAWYGYTF
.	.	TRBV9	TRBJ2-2	TGTGCCAGCAGCGTGCTTTCGACAGCGAACACCGGGGAGCTGTTTTTT	CASSVLSTANTGELFF
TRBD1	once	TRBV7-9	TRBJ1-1	TGTGCCAGCAGCACGACAGGGGACACTGAAGCTTTCTTT	CASSTTGDTEAFF
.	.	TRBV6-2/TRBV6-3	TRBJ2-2	TGTGCCAGCAGTTACGTCAGGGCCACCGGGGAGCTGTTTTTT	CASSYVRATGELFF
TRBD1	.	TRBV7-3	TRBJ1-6	TGTGCCAGCAGCCAGACAGGGAGTAATTCACCCCTCCACTTT	CASSQTGSNSPLHF
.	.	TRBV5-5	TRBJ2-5	TGTGCCAGCAGCTTGGCGGACAGCCCTGGGGAGACCCAGTACTTC	CASSLADSPGETQYF
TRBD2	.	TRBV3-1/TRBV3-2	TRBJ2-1	TGTGCCAGCAGCCAAGGGACTAGCGCGTTCTTC	CASSQGTSAFF
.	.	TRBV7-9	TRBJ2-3	TGTGCCAGCAGCTTCGTCAGCGGTACAGATACGCAGTATTTT	CASSFVSGTDTQYF
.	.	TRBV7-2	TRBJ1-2	TGTGCCAGCAGCGAATGGACAGACAACTATGGCTACACCTTC	CASSEWTDNYGYTF
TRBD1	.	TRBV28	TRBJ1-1	TGTGCCAGCAGTTTGTGGGGACAGCTGAACACTGAAGCTTTCTTT	CASSLWGQLNTEAFF
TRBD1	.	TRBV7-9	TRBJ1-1	TGTGCCAGCAGCTTAGGGACAGGGGGAATAGCTTTCTTT	CASSLGTGGIAFF
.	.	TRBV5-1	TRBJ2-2	TGCGCCACACATAGGGGCAGTAACACCGGGGAGCTGTTTTTT	CATHRGSNTGELFF
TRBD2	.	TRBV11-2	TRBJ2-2	TGTGCCAGCCGGCCCAGGAGCGGGAGGGGGACGGGCACCGGGGAGCTGTTTTTT	CASRPRSGRGTGTGELFF
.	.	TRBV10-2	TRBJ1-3	TGCGCCAGCAGTGAGTCTGGGAGGATGGCTGGAAACACCATATATTTT	CASSESGRMAGNTIYF
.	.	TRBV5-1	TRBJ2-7	TGCGCCAGCACCGACACAGGGTTGAAGCAGTACTTC	CASTDTGLKQYF
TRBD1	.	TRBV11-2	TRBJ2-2	TGTGCCAGCAGCTTAGAGACAGGGGACACCGGGGAGCTGTTTTTT	CASSLETGDTGELFF
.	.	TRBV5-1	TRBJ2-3	TGCGCCAGCAGCCTCACAGAAGATACGCAGTATTTT	CASSLTEDTQYF